Listed below are T cell receptor beta chains from one sample, sequenced in a study of OX40 agonist ivuxolimab in advanced cancers. Repertoires were generated with immunoSEQ multiplex PCR, while TCRdb's copy carries only in-frame clones and drops some. The sample consists of approximately 24,000 clones, about 75% of them appearing once. Sequenced here: CD4+ or CD8+ T cells sorted from blood, sampled in a trial of the OX40 agonist ivuxolimab. All receptors come from an adult with an advanced solid tumor such as melanoma, head and neck, liver or kidney cancer. Both conserved end residues are part of each CDR3. Fields, in order: D gene, V gene, clone size, J gene, CDR3 protein, CDR3 DNA. D genes are given only for firm matches. Not all rows give a size; the values are once, few, many and, for expanded clones, a class.

-	TRBV11-3	-	TRBJ2-3	CASSLGLPTDTQYF	TGTGCCAGCAGCTTAGGCCTCCCCACAGATACGCAGTATTTT
-	TRBV5-1	-	TRBJ2-1	CASSSMGTTEITYNEQFF	TGCGCCAGCAGCTCTATGGGGACCACAGAAATTACGTACAATGAGCAGTTCTTC
TRBD2	TRBV27	-	TRBJ2-3	CASSLRASGRLYTQYF	TGTGCCAGCAGTTTAAGGGCTAGCGGGAGACTCTATACGCAGTATTTT
-	TRBV4-1	once	TRBJ2-1	CASSPDSGVSYNEQFF	TGCGCCAGCAGCCCGGATAGCGGCGTGTCCTACAATGAGCAGTTCTTC
TRBD2	TRBV12-5	-	TRBJ2-2	CASLGSGSGGELFF	TGTGCTAGCCTTGGTAGCGGGAGTGGCGGGGAGCTGTTTTTT
-	TRBV4-3	few	TRBJ1-3	CASSQEQESSGNTIYF	TGCGCCAGCAGCCAAGAACAGGAGAGCTCTGGAAACACCATATATTTT
-	TRBV28	once	TRBJ2-2	CASTTVWGAPSGANTGELFF	TGTGCCAGCACCACAGTCTGGGGGGCCCCCAGCGGGGCGAACACCGGGGAGCTGTTTTTT
TRBD1	TRBV30	few	TRBJ1-1	CAWTRTGGTEAFF	TGTGCCTGGACTAGGACAGGGGGCACTGAAGCTTTCTTT
-	TRBV7-6	-	TRBJ2-2	CASSRMDRANTGELFF	TGTGCCAGCAGCAGAATGGACAGAGCGAACACCGGGGAGCTGTTTTTT
TRBD1	TRBV29-1	few	TRBJ2-5	CSVGQGRQTQYF	TGCAGCGTCGGACAGGGGAGACAGACCCAGTACTTC
-	TRBV5-1	-	TRBJ2-3	CASSPGTGATDTQYF	TGCGCCAGCAGCCCCGGGACCGGGGCCACAGATACGCAGTATTTT
-	TRBV11-2	-	TRBJ2-3	CASSLAGTDTQYF	TGTGCCAGCAGCTTAGCGGGCACAGATACGCAGTATTTT
-	TRBV29-1	-	TRBJ1-1	CSAEVQRLNTEAFF	TGCAGCGCCGAGGTCCAGCGCTTGAACACTGAAGCTTTCTTT
TRBD1	TRBV19	-	TRBJ1-2	CASTPGQGPTGYTF	TGTGCCAGTACTCCGGGACAGGGACCGACTGGCTACACCTTC
TRBD1	TRBV7-2	-	TRBJ2-7	CASSLSTGVGYEQYF	TGTGCCAGCAGCTTGTCGACAGGGGTTGGATACGAGCAGTACTTC
TRBD1	TRBV5-5	-	TRBJ1-4	CASSHVPGQGGDEKLFF	TGTGCCAGCAGCCACGTCCCGGGACAGGGTGGAGATGAAAAACTGTTTTTT
-	TRBV28	-	TRBJ1-5	CASSLQGTLNVASNQPQHF	TGTGCCAGCAGTTTACAGGGGACCCTCAACGTTGCTAGCAATCAGCCCCAGCATTTT
TRBD1	TRBV7-2	medium-sized	TRBJ1-2	CASTVRGGPNYGYTF	TGTGCCAGCACCGTTCGAGGGGGCCCTAACTATGGCTACACCTTC
-	TRBV9	few	TRBJ1-2	CASSVEGSGGYTF	TGTGCCAGCAGCGTAGAAGGCTCTGGCGGCTACACCTTC
TRBD1	TRBV18	-	TRBJ1-1	CASSNTGGETEAFF	TGTGCCAGCTCAAATACAGGGGGAGAAACTGAAGCTTTCTTT
-	TRBV6-5	-	TRBJ2-1	CAGRETRALF	TGTGCGGGTAGGGAGACTCGAGCCCTCTTC
-	TRBV28	few	TRBJ1-5	CASGDYSNQPQHF	TGTGCCAGCGGGGATTATAGCAATCAGCCCCAGCATTTT
-	TRBV2	-	TRBJ2-7	CASRISGEQYF	TGTGCCAGCCGGATCTCTGGCGAGCAGTACTTC
TRBD1	TRBV7-8	-	TRBJ1-1	CASRPGQGKTEAFF	TGTGCCAGCAGACCGGGACAGGGGAAGACTGAAGCTTTCTTT
-	TRBV6-5	-	TRBJ2-1	CASSRGGSPYNEQFF	TGTGCCAGCAGTAGGGGGGGGTCCCCTTACAATGAGCAGTTCTTC
-	TRBV28	-	TRBJ2-1	CASRIWGGSRDEQFF	TGTGCCAGCAGAATCTGGGGGGGCAGCCGGGATGAGCAGTTCTTC
-	TRBV5-1	-	TRBJ2-5	CASSSEQGVVTQYF	TGCGCCAGCAGCTCTGAACAGGGAGTGGTGACCCAGTACTTC
TRBD2	TRBV4-2	once	TRBJ2-1	CASSQHRGTSGGPTQFF	TGTGCCAGCAGCCAGCACCGAGGGACTAGCGGGGGACCCACGCAATTCTTC
-	TRBV7-9	-	TRBJ1-1	CASSLDSGLNTEAFF	TGTGCCAGCAGCTTAGACTCGGGGCTGAACACTGAAGCTTTCTTT
-	TRBV4-3	once	TRBJ2-5	CASSQQHAGSETQYF	TGCGCCAGCAGCCAACAGCATGCGGGATCAGAGACCCAGTACTTC
TRBD1	TRBV5-8	-	TRBJ2-3	CASSLTGTGGTDTQYF	TGTGCCAGCAGCCTTACCGGGACAGGGGGCACAGATACGCAGTATTTT
-	TRBV7-9	-	TRBJ2-1	CASSLGWGDEQFF	TGTGCCAGCAGCTTAGGGTGGGGGGATGAGCAGTTCTTC
-	TRBV19	-	TRBJ2-1	CASSIVGMGNEQFF	TGTGCCAGTAGTATTGTCGGGATGGGGAATGAGCAGTTCTTC
-	TRBV5-1	-	TRBJ1-1	CASSLTGTTFGGGGTEAFF	TGCGCCAGCAGCTTAACGGGAACAACTTTTGGGGGAGGGGGCACTGAAGCTTTCTTT
-	TRBV7-6	once	TRBJ1-4	CASSLGPAGTNEKLFF	TGTGCCAGCAGCTTAGGACCGGCAGGGACTAATGAAAAACTGTTTTTT
TRBD1	TRBV28	-	TRBJ1-2	CASSTIRTGFYGYTF	TGTGCCAGCAGTACCATAAGGACAGGGTTCTATGGCTACACCTTC
TRBD1	TRBV30	-	TRBJ1-2	CAWSLTGIGGYTF	TGTGCCTGGAGTTTGACAGGGATAGGTGGCTACACCTTC
-	TRBV28	-	TRBJ2-1	CASSRYNEQFF	TGTGCCAGCAGCCGCTACAATGAGCAGTTCTTC
-	TRBV19	-	TRBJ1-5	CASSIGFRGGYNQPQHF	TGTGCCAGTAGTATAGGTTTCAGGGGAGGGTACAATCAGCCCCAGCATTTT
-	TRBV28	-	TRBJ2-1	CATSEADEQFF	TGTGCCACCAGTGAGGCGGATGAGCAGTTCTTC
TRBD2	TRBV5-8	-	TRBJ2-1	CASKIGLAAYNEQFF	TGTGCCAGCAAGATAGGACTAGCAGCCTACAATGAGCAGTTCTTC
TRBD2	TRBV10-3	once	TRBJ2-1	CAISDTSGGYNEQFF	TGTGCCATCAGTGATACTAGCGGGGGCTACAATGAGCAGTTCTTC
-	TRBV2	-	TRBJ2-7	CASSGWNEQYF	TGTGCCAGCAGTGGGTGGAACGAGCAGTACTTC
TRBD2	TRBV6-1	-	TRBJ2-1	CASRISGGRGNEQFF	TGTGCCAGCAGGATTAGCGGGGGCCGGGGGAATGAGCAGTTCTTC
-	TRBV7-6	-	TRBJ1-1	CASSFGGVTEAFF	TGTGCCAGCAGCTTCGGGGGCGTGACTGAAGCTTTCTTT
-	TRBV6-6	-	TRBJ2-7	CASRDHTYEQYF	TGTGCCAGCAGAGACCATACCTACGAGCAGTACTTC
-	TRBV5-4	-	TRBJ2-7	CASSSPQGTYEQYF	TGTGCCAGCAGCTCCCCGCAGGGTACCTACGAGCAGTACTTC
-	TRBV28	-	TRBJ1-2	CASRTTGGLTGGYTF	TGTGCCAGCAGAACCACCGGGGGACTTACGGGAGGCTACACCTTC
TRBD1	TRBV9	few	TRBJ2-3	CASSLRQGSSTDTQYF	TGTGCCAGCAGCTTAAGACAGGGTTCTAGCACAGATACGCAGTATTTT
-	TRBV29-1	-	TRBJ1-4	CSVVKQGGEKLFF	TGCAGCGTTGTAAAACAGGGTGGAGAAAAACTGTTTTTT
-	TRBV6-4	-	TRBJ2-7	CASRGSVRDIAYYEQYF	TGTGCCAGCAGGGGATCCGTAAGGGACATAGCGTACTACGAGCAGTACTTC
TRBD2	TRBV6-5	-	TRBJ2-4	CASRTSGSGHIQYF	TGTGCCAGCCGGACTAGCGGGAGTGGCCACATTCAGTACTTC
-	TRBV5-1	-	TRBJ1-2	CASRSDINYGYTF	TGCGCCAGCAGGTCGGACATAAACTATGGCTACACCTTC
TRBD2	TRBV29-1	-	TRBJ2-7	CSGTSGYNSYEQYF	TGCAGCGGGACTAGCGGGTATAACTCCTACGAGCAGTACTTC
-	TRBV6-1	-	TRBJ1-3	CASSEARSFRTSGNTIYF	TGTGCCAGCAGTGAAGCGCGCTCCTTCCGAACCTCTGGAAACACCATATATTTT
TRBD1	TRBV6-5	-	TRBJ1-2	CASSARTGGDYGYTF	TGTGCCAGCAGCGCCCGGACAGGGGGAGACTATGGCTACACCTTC
TRBD1	TRBV28	once	TRBJ2-7	CASSLDRGFYEQYF	TGTGCCAGCAGTTTAGACAGGGGCTTTTACGAGCAGTACTTC
TRBD1	TRBV2	-	TRBJ2-2	CASRKPGQGPGELFF	TGTGCCAGCAGAAAACCGGGACAGGGTCCCGGGGAGCTGTTTTTT
TRBD1	TRBV11-2	-	TRBJ1-6	CASSSGAGQGPPLHF	TGTGCCAGCAGCTCGGGTGCTGGACAGGGACCACCCCTCCACTTT